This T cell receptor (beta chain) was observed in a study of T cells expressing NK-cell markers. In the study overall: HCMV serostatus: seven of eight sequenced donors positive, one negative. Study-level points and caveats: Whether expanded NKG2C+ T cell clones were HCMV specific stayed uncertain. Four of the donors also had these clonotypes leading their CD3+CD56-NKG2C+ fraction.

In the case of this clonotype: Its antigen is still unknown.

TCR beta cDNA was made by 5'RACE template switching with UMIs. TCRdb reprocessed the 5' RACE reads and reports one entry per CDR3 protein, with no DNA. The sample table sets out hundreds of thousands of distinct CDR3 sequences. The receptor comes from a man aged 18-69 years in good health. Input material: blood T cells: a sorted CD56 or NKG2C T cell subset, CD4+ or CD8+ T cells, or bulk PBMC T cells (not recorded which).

This chain's CDR3 is CATKWSYEQYF. The chain carries TRBV6-5 and TRBJ2-7. The CDR3 is 11 residues long. The germline V gene has CDR1 MNHEY and CDR2 SVGAGI.